This entry describes one TCR beta chain. What it recognizes is unknown. The sample originates from a study of T cell responses to AZD1222 COVID-19 vaccine. In germline, CDR1 is SGHVS, CDR2 FQNEAQ. This CDR3 comprises 17 residues. V trimming: 1 base; J trimming: 10 bases; junction bases outside the gene matches: 16. The repertoire was sequenced with immunoSEQ multiplex PCR; TCRdb's copy has only in-frame clones and lacks some. Among approximately 45,000 clones listed, about nine tenths were seen once. Study-wide results and limits: Without day 14 samples, only post-peak T cell repertoires were studied. Just a handful of AZD1222 recipients were seropositive at baseline.

Some second doses came at about 4 weeks and others at about 12 weeks; these were pooled. This sequence originates from an adult who received the AZD1222 COVID-19 vaccine. The source material was peripheral blood, sampled 28 days after the second AZD1222 dose. This chain connects TRBV7-8 to TRBJ2-1, with TRBD2 identical over 7 bases. The CDR3 DNA follows: TGTGCCAGCAGCTTAGTAGTCCTGTGGGGCGGGAGTGGGGAGCAGTTCTTC. Encoded protein: CASSLVVLWGGSGEQFF.